This TCR beta chain was retrieved from a study of T cell responses to AZD1222 COVID-19 vaccine. Findings of the study overall: Baseline antibody screening turned up just 6 or 7 seropositive AZD1222 recipients. After two AZD1222 doses, spike-specific TCR breadth and depth rose versus day 0.

Produced via immunoSEQ multiplex PCR; TCRdb's table is partial and in-frame only. The sample has 150,000 or so clones, 88% seen once. Relative to its sample, this clone is medium-sized. Its antigen is not known. With 2 bases removed from V and 12 bases from J, the gap between germline ends came to 11 bases. The germline CDR1 and CDR2 sequences are MGHDK and SYGVNS. The CDR3 covers 12 residues. This chain connects TRBV25-1 to TRBJ2-1; maybe TRBD2 (6 bases). The specimen was peripheral blood, collected on day 0 of AZD1222 vaccination. The origin of this receptor is an adult in good health. CDR3 DNA: TGTGCCAGCAGTGAAAGCGGAGGGGCGCAGTTCTTC. Its translation: CASSESGGAQFF.